These 21 T cell receptor beta chains were all obtained from the same sample, sequenced in a study of T cells after yellow fever vaccination. From the 5' RACE reads, TCRdb called clonotypes with MiXCR, one entry per CDR3 protein. There are under 300,000 distinct CDR3 sequences in the sample; over 10% occur only once, and 0.5% to 0.6% lies in the top ten. The sequences come from CD4+ T cells sorted from PBMCs, collected 45 days after the yellow fever booster vaccination. These receptors were collected from a man aged 25 to 40 who received the YFV17D yellow fever vaccine.

There are a few counts of this clonotype. CDR3 protein: CSGNAAGRSLDTQYF. CDR3 bases: TGCAGCGGCAATGCGGCCGGGAGGTCCTTAGATACGCAGTATTTT. The chain is built from TRBV29-1 and TRBJ2-3; TRBD2 agrees at 7 bases. The CDR3 is made up of 15 amino acids. V shed 7 bases and J 5 bases; nucleotides not matched to a gene: 15. Germline assignment: CDR1 SQVTM and CDR2 ANQGSEA.

This clonotype was recorded a few times. The chain uses TRBV3-1 and TRBJ2-1, with 7 bases identical to TRBD2. The CDR3 spans 16 residues. Per germline, CDR1 LGHDT and CDR2 YNNKEL (reference sequence). Unmatched junction bases numbered 10, after V lost 4 bases and J lost 4 bases. CDR3: CASSLNGGSGYNEQFF. The CDR3 nucleotides read TGTGCCAGCAGCCTAAACGGCGGGAGTGGGTACAATGAGCAGTTCTTC.

The sample holds a few counts of this clonotype. The DNA of the CDR3 is TGTGCCAGCAGCGGAGTGCGGGGACTAGCCATGGAGACCCAGTACTTC. This gives the protein CASSGVRGLAMETQYF. This chain uses TRBV7-6 with TRBJ2-5; TRBD2 agrees at 9 bases. CDR3 size: 16 residues. J lost 5 bases, V lost 5 bases, and 12 bases had no gene match. Per the germline V gene, CDR1 is SGHVS and CDR2 is FNYEAQ.

V and J are TRBV2 and TRBJ1-5; D unclear. V was trimmed by 8 bases and J by 5 bases, leaving 13 bases between them. There are 13 residues in the CDR3. CDR1 is SNHLY, CDR2 FYNNEI, per germline. The CDR3 DNA sequence: TGTGCCAGCGTGGGAGGAGCCTATCAGCCCCAGCATTTT. This codes for CASVGGAYQPQHF.

This clonotype occurred a few times. The chain has TRBV19 and TRBJ2-1, with unresolved D. The V end was cut by 3 bases, the J end by 3 bases, with 18 bases between. CDR1 is LNHDA, CDR2 SQIVND, per germline (reference sequence). This CDR3 has 17 residues. The CDR3 DNA reads TGTGCCAGTAGTATTACCCCCCAGACCTACCACTACAATGAGCAGTTCTTC. Translated: CASSITPQTYHYNEQFF.

This clonotype was counted at least ten times. This chain connects TRBV6-2 or TRBV6-3 to TRBJ2-3, with D uncertain. Germline V gives CDR1 MNHEY, CDR2 SVGEGT. The CDR3 spans 15 residues. The germline V and J ends were trimmed by 2 bases and 6 bases, with 15 bases remaining between them. CDR3 region: CASSYRRLGGDTQYF. The CDR3 coding sequence is TGTGCCAGCAGTTACCGACGGCTCGGTGGGGATACGCAGTATTTT.

This clonotype came up many times. The chain is built from TRBV5-1 and TRBJ2-1; TRBD2 matches at 8 bases. Germline CDR1 SGHRS, CDR2 YFSETQ. The CDR3 has 14 residues. The ends lost 5 bases at V and 6 bases at J; junction bases unmatched: 7. This chain's CDR3 is CASRGGRTSNEQFF. In DNA, the CDR3 is TGCGCCAGCAGAGGCGGGAGGACATCCAATGAGCAGTTCTTC.

This chain joins TRBV27 and TRBJ2-7; 9 nucleotides agree with TRBD2. The germline V gene has CDR1 MNHEY and CDR2 SMNVEV (reference sequence). The CDR3 consists of 16 residues. J lost 0 bases, V lost 2 bases, and 5 bases had no gene match. Written as DNA, the CDR3 is TGTGCCAGCAGTTTAAGACTAGCGGCCTCCTCCTACGAGCAGTACTTC. This sequence encodes CASSLRLAASSYEQYF.

This clonotype showed up just a few times. The J gene is TRBJ2-2, the V gene TRBV24-1, with unresolved D. CDR1 is KGHDR and CDR2 is SFDVKD in the germline V gene. The CDR3 has 13 residues. Trimming took 7 bases from V and 6 from J, leaving 11 bases between them. CDR3 protein: CATSQASSGELFF. The CDR3 bases are TGTGCCACCAGCCAAGCATCGTCCGGGGAGCTGTTTTTT.

The chain has TRBV5-1 and TRBJ1-1, with TRBD1 as a possible D gene (6 bases). This CDR3 is built from 15 residues. Per germline, CDR1 SGHRS and CDR2 YFSETQ. V lost 3 bases and J 3 bases, leaving 15 bases between the germline ends. CDR3 nucleotides: TGCGCCAGCAGCTGGGGCAGGGGCCCGTACACTGAAGCTTTCTTT. Translating gives CASSWGRGPYTEAFF.

A single count supports this clonotype. This chain joins TRBV5-1 and TRBJ2-6; D uncertain. Trimming cost V 4 bases and J 0 bases, with 8 bases left between them. The length of the CDR3 is 15 residues. Germline V gene data show CDR1 as SGHRS and CDR2 as YFSETQ. CDR3 sequence reads: CASSDKSSGANVLTF. In nucleotides, the CDR3 is TGCGCCAGCAGCGACAAAAGCTCTGGGGCCAACGTCCTGACTTTC.

This clonotype showed up just a few times. The chain recombines TRBV7-2 with TRBJ2-4; D remains ambiguous. Trimming stripped 7 bases from V and 5 bases from J, with 6 bases between. Germline loops: CDR1 SGHTA, CDR2 FQGNSA. This CDR3 region has 11 residues. For the CDR3, the DNA is TGTGCCAGCACCCGGGAAAACATTCAGTACTTC. Its protein product is CASTRENIQYF.

This clonotype was picked up a small number of times. The chain couples TRBV30 to TRBJ1-1; no clear D gene. The CDR3 is 12 amino acids. Germline CDR1 GTSNPN, CDR2 SVGIG (reference sequence). The germline V and J ends were trimmed by 4 bases and 0 bases, with 6 bases remaining between them. For the CDR3, the DNA is TGTGCCTGGAATCGGATGAACACTGAAGCTTTCTTT. As protein: CAWNRMNTEAFF.

V gene TRBV20-1 combines with J gene TRBJ1-6; TRBD1 aligns across 10 bases. The CDR3 totals 21 residues. Looked up from germline, CDR1 is DFQATT and CDR2 is SNEGSKA (reference sequence). The V segment lost 5 bases and the J segment 0 bases; nucleotides outside the gene matches: 19. CDR3 amino acids: CSARFIDRDRGKASYNSPLHF. The CDR3 DNA follows: TGCAGTGCTCGCTTCATCGACCGGGACAGGGGAAAAGCCTCCTATAATTCACCCCTCCACTTT.

This clonotype showed up many times. The chain uses TRBV7-2 and TRBJ2-3, with D uncertain. The CDR3 is made up of 11 amino acids. The germline gives CDR1 SGHTA, CDR2 FQGNSA. V was clipped by 6 bases and J by 2 bases, with 3 bases between them. This CDR3 reads CASRNTDTQYF. The CDR3 coding sequence is TGTGCCAGCAGGAACACAGATACGCAGTATTTT. Filled out from reference TRBV7-2 and TRBJ2-3, the complete variable domain reads GAGVSQSPSNKVTEKGKDVELRCDPISGHTALYWYRQSLGQGLEFLIYFQGNSAPDKSGLPSDRFSAERTGGSVSTLTIQRTQQEDSAVYLCASRNTDTQYFGPGTRLTVL.

This rearrangement joins TRBV7-2 to TRBJ2-3, with TRBD1 matching over 8 bases. CDR3 size: 16 residues. Germline CDR1 reads SGHTA; CDR2 reads FQGNSA. V dropped 5 bases and J dropped 2; count of bases not matched to a gene: 9. The CDR3 sequence: CASSRTQGVLTDTQYF. DNA for the CDR3: TGTGCCAGCAGCCGAACACAGGGGGTACTCACAGATACGCAGTATTTT. Based on the CDR3 plus reference TRBV7-2 and TRBJ2-3, the full variable domain is GAGVSQSPSNKVTEKGKDVELRCDPISGHTALYWYRQSLGQGLEFLIYFQGNSAPDKSGLPSDRFSAERTGGSVSTLTIQRTQQEDSAVYLCASSRTQGVLTDTQYFGPGTRLTVL.

This clonotype was counted only a few times. The rearrangement joins TRBV15 to TRBJ1-5; unclear D gene. Germline-derived CDR1 and CDR2 are LNHNV and YYDKDF (reference sequence). Trimming pared 1 base from V and 5 bases from J, leaving 3 bases between. CDR3 length equals 12 residues. The CDR3 region has the DNA TGTGCCACCAGCAGAGCGGATCAGCCCCAGCATTTT. Encoded protein: CATSRADQPQHF. The full variable domain, completed using reference TRBV15 and TRBJ1-5, is DAMVIQNPRYQVTQFGKPVTLSCSQTLNHNVMYWYQQKSSQAPKLLFHYYDKDFNNEADTPDNFQSRRPNTSFCFLDIRSPGLGDTAMYLCATSRADQPQHFGDGTRLSIL.

This clonotype was seen a handful of times. This rearrangement joins TRBV20-1 to TRBJ1-2; maybe TRBD1 (5 bases). The germline CDR1 and CDR2 sequences are DFQATT and SNEGSKA (reference sequence). CDR3 length: 12 amino acids. Trimming removed 3 bases from V and 5 bases from J, with 10 bases in between. CDR3 amino acids: CSASTQEYGYTF. In nucleotides, the CDR3 is TGCAGTGCTAGTACACAGGAGTATGGCTACACCTTC.

This clonotype was detected only a few times. The chain employs TRBV7-2 and TRBJ1-1; weak D call: TRBD1 (6 bases). V shed 4 bases and J shed 4 bases, with 10 bases lying between them. CDR1 is SGHTA and CDR2 is FQGNSA in the germline V gene. This CDR3 is 13 amino acids long. CDR3 residues: CASSSIQGTEAFF. The CDR3 bases are TGTGCCAGCAGCTCAATACAGGGCACTGAAGCTTTCTTT.

This clonotype was seen just once. The chain is built from TRBV12-3 or TRBV12-4 and TRBJ2-1; D is unresolved. V lost 8 bases and J 2 bases, leaving 10 bases between the germline ends. The CDR3 covers 13 residues. CDR3 DNA sequence: TGTGCCAGCGGCACCAGCCCCTACAATGAGCAGTTCTTC. Translating gives CASGTSPYNEQFF.

The chain links TRBV19 to TRBJ2-2; D unclear. CDR1 is LNHDA and CDR2 is SQIVND in the germline V gene (reference sequence). The CDR3 loop spans 13 amino acids. With 1 base removed from V and 7 bases from J, the gap between germline ends came to 7 bases. The CDR3 bases are TGTGCCAGTAGTATAGCTCTGGGCGGGGAGCTGTTTTTT. Amino acid sequence: CASSIALGGELFF.